These 28 T cell receptor beta chains originate from one sample sequenced in a study of cytomegalovirus exposure and HLA in healthy donors (dated by TCRdb to about 2017). Receptor amplification or capture employed the immunoSEQ multiplex PCR assay. For the multiplex PCR, a mixture combining 60 forward primers for TCR Vbeta segments and 13 reverse primers for TCR Jbeta segments was used. This is the immuneACCESS table as TCRdb keeps it, with only in-frame sequences that have V and J called. A part of the clones is gone; compared with another copy, unresolved V genes explain less than half, and the rest is unexplained. Counted in this sample were roughly 140,000 clones; 76% of them appeared once. The leading ten clones occupy around 1.7% of the sample. The sequencing input was PBMCs. Source of these receptors: a woman aged 35 to 49 in good health and CMV-seronegative.

The chain is built from TRBV30 and TRBJ1-2; TRBD1 is a possible D gene (5 bases). CDR3 size: 12 residues. Germline CDR1 GTSNPN, CDR2 SVGIG (reference sequence). Deletions cut 3 bases from V and 10 bases from J, with 15 bases between. CDR3 protein: CAWSPLRGLYTF. The DNA for the CDR3 is TGTGCCTGGAGCCCCTTAAGGGGTCTCTACACCTTC.

The V and J genes are TRBV28 and TRBJ1-5, with a possible D match to TRBD1 (5 bases). The CDR3 has 16 residues. Trimming removed 5 bases at V and 5 bases at J, with 19 bases between. Germline CDR1 is MDHEN and CDR2 is SYDVKM. CDR3 sequence (DNA): TGTGCCAGCAGTAGCTCCTCTCTACTCAGGGATCAGCCCCAGCATTTT. Translated: CASSSSSLLRDQPQHF.

This clone occurred a few times. The chain links TRBV10-1 to TRBJ2-1; 8 bases agree with TRBD1. The CDR3 extends over 17 amino acids. The junction had 8 bases not matched to a gene; V was cut back by 0 bases and J by 4 bases. Germline values: CDR1 WNHNN, CDR2 SYGVQD (reference sequence). CDR3 nucleotides: TGCGCCAGCAGTGAGTCCCCAGACAGGGGAATATACAATGAGCAGTTCTTC. Its translation: CASSESPDRGIYNEQFF.

The chain employs TRBV14 and TRBJ2-7; no reliable D call. V was cut by 1 base and J by 0 bases, with 10 bases left in between. Germline V gene sequence: CDR1 SGHDN, CDR2 FVKESK. CDR3 length: 15 amino acids. The CDR3 DNA sequence: TGTGCCAGCAGCCAAGGTGTCAGTCTCTCCTACGAGCAGTACTTC. As protein: CASSQGVSLSYEQYF.

This clone came up once. The rearrangement joins TRBV5-1 to TRBJ2-3, with 8 bases lining up with TRBD2. V gave up 0 bases and J gave up 1 base; unmatched junction bases: 4. In germline, CDR1 is SGHRS, CDR2 YFSETQ. The CDR3 has 16 amino acids. The CDR3 sequence: CASSLDGTRGTDTQYF. CDR3 bases: TGCGCCAGCAGCTTGGACGGGACTAGGGGCACAGATACGCAGTATTTT.

The genes are TRBV10-3 and TRBJ2-5; 12 nucleotides agree with TRBD2. CDR1 and CDR2 (germline): ENHRY, SYGVKD. The CDR3 sequence is 18 residues long. The ends lost 0 bases at V and 4 bases at J; junction bases unmatched: 9. The CDR3 protein is CAISESAARLAGAETQYF. CDR3 DNA sequence: TGTGCCATCAGTGAGTCGGCGGCCCGACTAGCGGGGGCAGAGACCCAGTACTTC.

The chain carries TRBV10-2 and TRBJ2-5; 8 bases fit TRBD1. This CDR3 region has 13 residues. V lost 5 bases, J lost 6 bases, and 5 bases stayed unmatched. Per germline, CDR1 WSHSY and CDR2 SAAADI. The CDR3 sequence: CASSTGQGKTQYF. In DNA, the CDR3 is TGCGCCAGCAGTACCGGACAGGGAAAGACCCAGTACTTC.

The J gene is TRBJ1-2, the V gene TRBV10-3; 9 positions match TRBD1. After removal of 0 bases from V and 3 bases from J, the junction contained 2 bases not matched to a gene. Germline assignment: CDR1 ENHRY and CDR2 SYGVKD. The CDR3 runs 15 residues. DNA for the CDR3: TGTGCCATCAGTGAGTCCACAGGGGGCGACTATGGCTACACCTTC. This translates into CAISESTGGDYGYTF.

This clone was seen more than once but under ten times. The chain links TRBV11-2 to TRBJ1-1; D gene ambiguous. Looked up from germline, CDR1 is SGHAT and CDR2 is FQNNGV. This CDR3 spans 13 amino acids. Trimming pared 1 base from V and 5 bases from J, leaving 8 bases between. The CDR3 DNA follows: TGTGCCAGCAGCTTAGTTATTGAGACTGAAGCTTTCTTT. It encodes CASSLVIETEAFF.

This clone was recorded only once. The J gene is TRBJ2-5, the V gene TRBV18, with 11 bases identical to TRBD1. The DNA end lines up better with TRBJ2-7; the J call may be wrong. CDR1 is KGHSH, CDR2 LQKENI, per germline. This CDR3 comprises 16 residues. CDR3: CASSNAGTGGSREQYF. As DNA, the CDR3 is TGTGCCAGCTCCAACGCAGGGACAGGGGGATCTCGCGAGCAGTACTTC.

This sequence joins TRBV27 and TRBJ1-5; weak D call: TRBD1 (6 bases). The CDR3 consists of 17 residues. Per germline, CDR1 MNHEY and CDR2 SMNVEV (reference sequence). Trimming pared 2 bases from V and 3 bases from J, leaving 17 bases between. CDR3 sequence: CASSLIFNSGANQPQHF. The CDR3 bases are TGTGCCAGCAGTTTAATTTTTAATTCAGGGGCCAATCAGCCCCAGCATTTT.

As regards this clone: An end of the junction does not agree with germline; a read error may underlie this. The rearrangement links TRBV7-9 to TRBJ1-6; 8 bases map to TRBD1. CDR1 is SEHNR and CDR2 is FQNEAQ in the germline V gene (reference sequence). CDR3 length: 15 residues. CDR3 loop: CSSSFTDRGNSPLHF. CDR3 bases: TGTTCCAGCAGCTTCACAGACAGGGGCAATTCACCCCTCCACTTT.

The chain recombines TRBV5-6 with TRBJ2-7; 8 bases are shared with TRBD1. The germline gives CDR1 SGHDT, CDR2 YYEEEE. CDR3 length equals 14 residues. After removal of 4 bases from V and 7 bases from J, the junction contained 10 bases not matched to a gene. This CDR3 reads CASSPGQVDGEQYF. In DNA form, the CDR3 reads TGTGCCAGCAGCCCGGGACAGGTCGACGGGGAGCAGTACTTC. The full variable domain, completed using reference TRBV5-6 and TRBJ2-7, is DAGVTQSPTHLIKTRGQQVTLRCSPKSGHDTVSWYQQALGQGPQFIFQYYEEEERQRGNFPDRFSGHQFPNYSSELNVNALLLGDSALYLCASSPGQVDGEQYFGPGTRLTVT.

This rearrangement joins TRBV5-6 to TRBJ1-1; 8 bases agree with TRBD1. This CDR3 contains 18 residues. CDR1 SGHDT and CDR2 YYEEEE come from the germline V gene. Germline trimming cut 2 bases from V and 4 bases from J; bases unmatched to any gene: 16. CDR3 DNA sequence: TGTGCCAGCAGCTTAGGGGCAGGGGGCTACAGAGTATCCACTGAAGCTTTCTTT. This codes for CASSLGAGGYRVSTEAFF.

There are a few counts of this clone. The chain couples TRBV5-4 to TRBJ1-4; 7 bases fit TRBD1. V lost 2 bases to trimming and J lost 5 bases; unmatched junction nucleotides: 3. Germline CDR1 reads SGHNT; CDR2 reads YYREEE (reference sequence). The CDR3 sequence is 14 residues long. The CDR3 sequence: CASSLDRENEKLFF. CDR3 sequence (DNA): TGTGCCAGCAGCTTAGACAGGGAAAATGAAAAACTGTTTTTT.

This chain links TRBV6-5 with TRBJ2-7; 7 nucleotides match TRBD1. Germline values: CDR1 MNHEY, CDR2 SVGAGI. V was pared by 5 bases and J by 4 bases, with 8 bases of the junction left unmatched. This CDR3 comprises 14 residues. The CDR3 sequence: CASSPNRGPYEQYF. CDR3 sequence (DNA): TGTGCCAGCAGTCCGAACAGGGGTCCTTACGAGCAGTACTTC.

V gene TRBV6-5 combines with J gene TRBJ1-4, with 9 positions matching TRBD1. J gave up 4 bases and V 7 bases, and 4 bases lay outside the gene matches. There are 14 residues in the CDR3. The germline V gene encodes CDR1 MNHEY and CDR2 SVGAGI. The CDR3 region is CASNRDRVNEKLFF. For the CDR3, the DNA is TGTGCCAGCAACCGGGACAGGGTTAATGAAAAACTGTTTTTT.

This chain connects TRBV25-1 to TRBJ2-3; 13 bases are shared with TRBD2. V dropped 1 base and J dropped 3; count of bases not matched to a gene: 4. This CDR3 is built from 17 residues. Germline CDR1 reads MGHDK; CDR2 reads SYGVNS. CDR3 amino acids: CASSEFTSGGGTDTQYF. The CDR3 DNA reads as TGTGCCAGCAGTGAATTTACTAGCGGGGGGGGAACAGATACGCAGTATTTT.

V gene TRBV27 combines with J gene TRBJ1-6, with TRBD1 matching over 7 bases. The CDR3 consists of 16 residues. Germline V gives CDR1 MNHEY, CDR2 SMNVEV (reference sequence). With 9 bases clipped from V and 11 bases from J, the junction kept 19 bases outside the gene matches. The DNA of the CDR3 is TGTGCCAGTCCCGGGACAGTGGGGGGCCTATTGGCACCCCTCCACTTT. It specifies CASPGTVGGLLAPLHF.

The chain recombines TRBV12-5 with TRBJ2-6, with TRBD1 matching over 8 bases. Germline V lookup: CDR1 LGHNT, CDR2 FRNRAP. This CDR3 has 17 amino acids. V lost 6 bases, J lost 1 base, and 8 bases stayed unmatched. CDR3 amino acids: CASGMGTGPSGANVLTF. The CDR3 bases are TGTGCTAGTGGCATGGGGACAGGACCATCTGGGGCCAACGTCCTGACTTTC. Using reference TRBV12-5 and TRBJ2-6 for the parts outside the CDR3, the full variable domain is DARVTQTPRHKVTEMGQEVTMRCQPILGHNTVFWYRQTMMQGLELLAYFRNRAPLDDSGMPKDRFSAEMPDATLATLKIQPSEPRDSAVYFCASGMGTGPSGANVLTFGAGSRLTVL.

The chain combines TRBV2 with TRBJ2-3; 10 nucleotides align to TRBD2. V was clipped by 3 bases and J by 6 bases; unmatched bases: 6. The CDR3 has 15 residues. CDR1 SNHLY and CDR2 FYNNEI come from the germline V gene. The CDR3 spells CASSDILAGRDTQYF. CDR3 in DNA: TGTGCCAGCAGTGATATACTAGCGGGGCGGGATACGCAGTATTTT.

The genes are TRBV5-1 and TRBJ2-3, with 7 nucleotides matching TRBD2. This CDR3 comprises 16 residues. Germline V CDR1 and CDR2: SGHRS, YFSETQ. Trimming removed 3 bases from V and 3 bases from J; junction bases left unmatched: 10. The CDR3 protein is CASSSGVAGNTDTQYF. The CDR3 nucleotides read TGCGCCAGCAGCTCAGGAGTAGCGGGTAATACAGATACGCAGTATTTT. The variable domain in full, with the rest retrieved from reference TRBV5-1 and TRBJ2-3, is KAGVTQTPRYLIKTRGQQVTLSCSPISGHRSVSWYQQTPGQGLQFLFEYFSETQRNKGNFPGRFSGRQFSNSRSEMNVSTLELGDSALYLCASSSGVAGNTDTQYFGPGTRLTVL.

The V gene is TRBV27, the J gene TRBJ1-2, with D maybe TRBD1 (5 bases). V lost 6 bases, J lost 13 bases, and 21 bases lay in between. CDR3 length: 13 residues. Germline loops: CDR1 MNHEY, CDR2 SMNVEV (reference sequence). In DNA, the CDR3 is TGTGCCAGCAGCCCTGGGCGTGCAGGACACCGCACCTTC. This encodes CASSPGRAGHRTF.

This clone was observed a single time. The same CDR3 also results from other DNA sequences found in this sample. The chain recombines TRBV5-1 with TRBJ2-5, with 9 bases fitting TRBD1. Germline values: CDR1 SGHRS, CDR2 YFSETQ. The V and J ends lost 1 base and 4 bases, in that order; junction bases with no gene match: 2. The CDR3 has 14 amino acids. The CDR3 reads CASSLTGGGETQYF. DNA for the CDR3: TGCGCCAGCAGCTTGACAGGGGGCGGAGAGACCCAGTACTTC.

This rearrangement joins TRBV15 to TRBJ1-2, with a tentative D call TRBD1 (5 bases). Trimming left V 5 bases short and J 4 bases short, with 23 bases between. Germline CDR1 reads LNHNV; CDR2 reads YYDKDF (reference sequence). CDR3 length: 17 amino acids. Here the CDR3 reads CATSRSSTEFVSYGYTF. CDR3 coding DNA: TGTGCCACCAGCCGAAGTTCGACAGAGTTTGTCAGCTATGGCTACACCTTC.

This clone has only one observation. The chain joins TRBV4-1 to TRBJ2-7; D is uncertain. Germline V CDR1 and CDR2: MGHRA, YSYEKL. The CDR3 is made up of 15 amino acids. Trimming stripped 1 base from V and 2 bases from J, with 12 bases between. The CDR3 DNA follows: TGCGCCAGCAGCCAAGTGGAAGAAACAGCCTACGAGCAGTACTTC. Translation gives CASSQVEETAYEQYF.

The chain is built from TRBV6-1 and TRBJ2-7, with D tentatively TRBD1 (7 bases). Trimming removed 2 bases from V and 2 bases from J, with 13 bases in between. CDR1 and CDR2 (germline): MNHNS, SASEGT. This CDR3 has 15 residues. CDR3 sequence (DNA): TGTGCCAGCAGTGAACTGGAGGGGGCAGCCTACGAGCAGTACTTC. Residues: CASSELEGAAYEQYF.

J is TRBJ2-6 and V is TRBV6-4, with unresolved D. CDR1 MRHNA and CDR2 SNTAGT come from the germline V gene. CDR3 size: 14 residues. The V gene lost 5 bases and the J gene lost 3 bases, with 8 bases spanning the gap. This chain's CDR3 is CASSREIGANVLTF. CDR3 in DNA: TGTGCCAGCAGTAGAGAAATTGGGGCCAACGTCCTGACTTTC.